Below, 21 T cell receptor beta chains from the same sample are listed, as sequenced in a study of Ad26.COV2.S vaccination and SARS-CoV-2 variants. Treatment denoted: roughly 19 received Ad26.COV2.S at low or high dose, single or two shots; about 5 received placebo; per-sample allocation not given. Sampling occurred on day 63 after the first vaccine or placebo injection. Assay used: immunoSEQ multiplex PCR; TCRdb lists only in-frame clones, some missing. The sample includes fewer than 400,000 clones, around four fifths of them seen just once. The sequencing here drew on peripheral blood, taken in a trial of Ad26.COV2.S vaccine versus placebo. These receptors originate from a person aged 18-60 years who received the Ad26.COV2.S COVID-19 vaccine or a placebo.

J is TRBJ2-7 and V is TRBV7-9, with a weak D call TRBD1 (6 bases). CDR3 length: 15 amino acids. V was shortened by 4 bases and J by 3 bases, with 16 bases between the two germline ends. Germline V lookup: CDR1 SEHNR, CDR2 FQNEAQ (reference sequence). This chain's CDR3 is CASSSFRTGSYEQYF. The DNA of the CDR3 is TGTGCCAGCAGCTCCTTCCGAACAGGGAGCTACGAGCAGTACTTC.

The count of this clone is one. The CDR3 is CASSRLKAYNSPLHF. Written as DNA, the CDR3 is TGTGCCAGTAGTCGTCTGAAGGCCTATAATTCACCCCTCCACTTT. This sequence joins TRBV19 and TRBJ1-6; D call uncertain. Germline assignment: CDR1 LNHDA and CDR2 SQIVND (reference sequence). The length of the CDR3 is 15 residues. The ends were cut back, 5 bases at V and 2 bases at J, with 10 bases in the middle.

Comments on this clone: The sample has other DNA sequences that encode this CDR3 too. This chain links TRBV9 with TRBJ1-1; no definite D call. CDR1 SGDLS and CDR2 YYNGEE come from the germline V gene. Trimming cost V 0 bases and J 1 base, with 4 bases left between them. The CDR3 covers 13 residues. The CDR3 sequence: CASSVEGNTEAFF. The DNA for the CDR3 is TGTGCCAGCAGCGTAGAAGGGAACACTGAAGCTTTCTTT. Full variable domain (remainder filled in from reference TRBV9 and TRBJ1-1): DSGVTQTPKHLITATGQRVTLRCSPRSGDLSVYWYQQSLDQGLQFLIQYYNGEERAKGNILERFSAQQFPDLHSELNLSSLELGDSALYFCASSVEGNTEAFFGQGTRLTVV.

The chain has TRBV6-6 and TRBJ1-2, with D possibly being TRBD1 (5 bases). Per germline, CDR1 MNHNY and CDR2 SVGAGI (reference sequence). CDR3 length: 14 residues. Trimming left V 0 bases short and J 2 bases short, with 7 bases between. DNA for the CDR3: TGTGCCAGCAGTTACTCGAACAGGAACTATGGCTACACCTTC. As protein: CASSYSNRNYGYTF.

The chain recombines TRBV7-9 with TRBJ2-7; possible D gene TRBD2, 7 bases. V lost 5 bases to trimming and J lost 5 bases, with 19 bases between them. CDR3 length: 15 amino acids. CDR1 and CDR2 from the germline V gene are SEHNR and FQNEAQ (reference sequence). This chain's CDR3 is CASSQRGAGRDEQYF. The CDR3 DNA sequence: TGTGCCAGCAGCCAACGGGGGGCGGGTAGAGACGAGCAGTACTTC. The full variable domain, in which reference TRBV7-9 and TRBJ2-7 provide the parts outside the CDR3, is DTGVSQNPRHKITKRGQNVTFRCDPISEHNRLYWYRQTLGQGPEFLTYFQNEAQLEKSRLLSDRFSAERPKGSFSTLEIQRTEQGDSAMYLCASSQRGAGRDEQYFGPGTRLTVT.

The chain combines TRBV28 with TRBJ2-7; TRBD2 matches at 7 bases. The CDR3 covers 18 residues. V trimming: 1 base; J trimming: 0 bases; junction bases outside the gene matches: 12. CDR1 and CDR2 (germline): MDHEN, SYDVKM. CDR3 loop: CASSLLISGRVPSYEQYF. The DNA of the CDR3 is TGTGCCAGCAGTTTATTAATATCGGGGAGGGTCCCCTCCTACGAGCAGTACTTC.

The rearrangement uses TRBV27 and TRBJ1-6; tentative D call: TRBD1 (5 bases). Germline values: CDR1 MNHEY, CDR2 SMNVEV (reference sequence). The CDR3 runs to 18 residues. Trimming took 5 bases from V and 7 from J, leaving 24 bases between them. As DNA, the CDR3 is TGTGCCAGCAGTGCTAGCAAGGGTTCGACGGAGGGGAATTCACCCCTCCACTTT. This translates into CASSASKGSTEGNSPLHF.

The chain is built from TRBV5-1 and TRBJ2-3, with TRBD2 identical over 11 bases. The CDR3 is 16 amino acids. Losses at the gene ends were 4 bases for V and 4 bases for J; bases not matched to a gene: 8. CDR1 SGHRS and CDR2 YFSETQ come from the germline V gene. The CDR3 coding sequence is TGCGCCAGCAGCCTAACTAGCGGGGGAGGAGCAGATACGCAGTATTTT. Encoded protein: CASSLTSGGGADTQYF.

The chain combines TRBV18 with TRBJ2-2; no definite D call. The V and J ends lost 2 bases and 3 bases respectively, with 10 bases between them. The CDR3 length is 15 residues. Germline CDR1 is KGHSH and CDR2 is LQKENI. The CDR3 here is CASSPSRTHTGELFF. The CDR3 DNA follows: TGTGCCAGCTCACCATCCAGGACGCACACCGGGGAGCTGTTTTTT.

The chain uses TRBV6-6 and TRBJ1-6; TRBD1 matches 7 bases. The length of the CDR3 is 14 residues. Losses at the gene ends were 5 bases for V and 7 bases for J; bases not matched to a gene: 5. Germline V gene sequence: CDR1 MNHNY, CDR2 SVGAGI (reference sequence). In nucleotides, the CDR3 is TGTGCCAGCAGTGGGGAGACAGGGAATTCACCCCTCCACTTT. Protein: CASSGETGNSPLHF.

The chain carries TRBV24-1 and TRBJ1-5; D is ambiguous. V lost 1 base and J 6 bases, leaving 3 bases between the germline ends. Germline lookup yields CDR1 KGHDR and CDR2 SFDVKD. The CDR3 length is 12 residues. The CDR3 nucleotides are TGTGCCACCAGTGATTTAGGTCAGCCCCAGCATTTT. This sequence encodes CATSDLGQPQHF.

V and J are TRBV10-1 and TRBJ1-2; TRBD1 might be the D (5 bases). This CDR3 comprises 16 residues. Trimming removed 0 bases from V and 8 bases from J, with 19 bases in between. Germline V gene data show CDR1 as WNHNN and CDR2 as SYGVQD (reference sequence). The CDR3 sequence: CASSESGGGLSEGYTF. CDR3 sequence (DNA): TGCGCCAGCAGTGAGTCCGGTGGGGGGTTATCAGAGGGCTACACCTTC.

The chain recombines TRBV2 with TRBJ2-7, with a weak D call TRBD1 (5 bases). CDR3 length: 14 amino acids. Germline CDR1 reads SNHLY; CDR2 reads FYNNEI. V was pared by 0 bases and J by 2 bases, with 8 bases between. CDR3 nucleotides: TGTGCCAGCAGTGAAGCCAGGGCCCCCTACGAGCAGTACTTC. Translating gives CASSEARAPYEQYF.

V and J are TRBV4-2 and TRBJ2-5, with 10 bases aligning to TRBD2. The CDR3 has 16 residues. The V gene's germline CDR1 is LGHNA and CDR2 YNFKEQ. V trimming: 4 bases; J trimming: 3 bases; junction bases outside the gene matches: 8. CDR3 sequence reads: CASSPSRGLAEETQYF. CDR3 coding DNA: TGTGCCAGCAGCCCCAGTCGAGGACTAGCGGAAGAGACCCAGTACTTC.

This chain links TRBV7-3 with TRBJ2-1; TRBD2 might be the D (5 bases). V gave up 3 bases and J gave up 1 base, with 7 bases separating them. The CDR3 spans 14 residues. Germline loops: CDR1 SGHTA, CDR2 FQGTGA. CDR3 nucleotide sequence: TGTGCCAGCAGCTTCAGCGGTTCCTACAATGAGCAGTTCTTC. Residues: CASSFSGSYNEQFF.

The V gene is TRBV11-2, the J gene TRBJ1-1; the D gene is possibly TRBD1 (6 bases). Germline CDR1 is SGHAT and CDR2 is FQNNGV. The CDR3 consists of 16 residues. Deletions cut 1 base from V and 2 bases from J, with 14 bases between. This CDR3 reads CASSLVMGQVNTEAFF. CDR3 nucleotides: TGTGCCAGCAGCTTAGTGATGGGACAAGTTAACACTGAAGCTTTCTTT.

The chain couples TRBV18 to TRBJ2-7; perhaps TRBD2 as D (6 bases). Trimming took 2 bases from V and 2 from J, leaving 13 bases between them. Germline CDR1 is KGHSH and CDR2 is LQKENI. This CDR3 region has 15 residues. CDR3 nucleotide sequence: TGTGCCAGCTCACCAGTCGGAGGGCCGGCCTACGAGCAGTACTTC. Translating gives CASSPVGGPAYEQYF.

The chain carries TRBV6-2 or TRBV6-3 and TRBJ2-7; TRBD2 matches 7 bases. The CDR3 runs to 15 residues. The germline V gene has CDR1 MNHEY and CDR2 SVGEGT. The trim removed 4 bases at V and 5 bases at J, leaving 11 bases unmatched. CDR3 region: CASSSTSVAGDEQYF. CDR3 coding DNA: TGTGCCAGCAGTTCCACTAGCGTCGCGGGCGACGAGCAGTACTTC.

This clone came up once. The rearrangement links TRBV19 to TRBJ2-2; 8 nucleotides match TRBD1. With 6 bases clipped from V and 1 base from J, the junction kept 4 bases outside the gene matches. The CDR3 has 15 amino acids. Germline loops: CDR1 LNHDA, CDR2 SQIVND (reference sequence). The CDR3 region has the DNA TGTGCCAGTAGGATTACAGGGGGGAACACCGGGGAGCTGTTTTTT. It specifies CASRITGGNTGELFF.

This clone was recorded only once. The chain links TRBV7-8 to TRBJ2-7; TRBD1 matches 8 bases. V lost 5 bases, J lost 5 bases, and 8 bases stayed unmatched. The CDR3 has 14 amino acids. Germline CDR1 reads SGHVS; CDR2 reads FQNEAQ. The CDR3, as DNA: TGTGCCAGCAGCCTCCAGGGGGCAGCCCACGAGCAGTACTTC. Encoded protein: CASSLQGAAHEQYF.

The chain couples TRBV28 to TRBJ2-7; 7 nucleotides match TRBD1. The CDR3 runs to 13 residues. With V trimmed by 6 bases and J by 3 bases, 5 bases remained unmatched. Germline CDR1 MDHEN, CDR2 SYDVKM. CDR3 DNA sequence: TGTGCCAGCAGATTGGGACAGAGCTACGAGCAGTACTTC. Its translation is CASRLGQSYEQYF. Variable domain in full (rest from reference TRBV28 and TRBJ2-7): DVKVTQSSRYLVKRTGEKVFLECVQDMDHENMFWYRQDPGLGLRLIYFSYDVKMKEKGDIPEGYSVSREKKERFSLILESASTNQTSMYLCASRLGQSYEQYFGPGTRLTVT.